The source of this TCR beta chain is a study of cytomegalovirus exposure and HLA in healthy donors. Turning to the study itself: Genotyping showed roughly 77% of 350 to 400 donors falling in the Caucasian-associated ancestry cluster. Study conclusions and caveats: Earlier analysis found most TCR beta V segments productive about 87% or about 30% of the time. HLA-A and HLA-B allele assignments for most subjects were reportedly predicted accurately using TCR beta sequences.

The ends lost 2 bases at V and 7 bases at J; junction bases unmatched: 10. Germline assignment: CDR1 MNHEY and CDR2 SMNVEV (reference sequence). There are 15 residues in the CDR3. The PCR contained 60 Vbeta and 13 Jbeta primers. Profiling relied on immunoSEQ multiplex PCR, and the TCRdb table lists in-frame clones only, not all of them. The sample yields under 150,000 clones, about 79% seen once. In the case of this clone: The target antigen is unknown.

The receptor comes from a man aged 35 to 55 in good health and CMV-seropositive. Sequenced sample: PBMCs. This chain connects TRBV27 to TRBJ1-2; 7 nucleotides line up with TRBD1. CDR3 amino acids: CASSLIGGDSSGYTF. CDR3 coding DNA: TGTGCCAGCAGTTTAATAGGGGGCGATTCCAGTGGCTACACCTTC.